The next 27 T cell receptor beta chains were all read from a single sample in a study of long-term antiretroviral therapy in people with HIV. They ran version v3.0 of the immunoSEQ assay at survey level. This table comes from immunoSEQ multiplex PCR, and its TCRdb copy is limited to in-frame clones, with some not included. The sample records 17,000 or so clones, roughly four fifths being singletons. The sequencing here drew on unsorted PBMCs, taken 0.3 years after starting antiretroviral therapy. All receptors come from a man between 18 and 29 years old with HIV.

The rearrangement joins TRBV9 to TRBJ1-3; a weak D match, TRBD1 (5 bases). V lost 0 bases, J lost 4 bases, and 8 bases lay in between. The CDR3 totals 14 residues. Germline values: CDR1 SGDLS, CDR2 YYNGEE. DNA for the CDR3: TGTGCCAGCAGCGTAGGGGACGGGGGAAACACCATATATTTT. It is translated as CASSVGDGGNTIYF. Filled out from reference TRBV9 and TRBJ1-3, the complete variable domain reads DSGVTQTPKHLITATGQRVTLRCSPRSGDLSVYWYQQSLDQGLQFLIQYYNGEERAKGNILERFSAQQFPDLHSELNLSSLELGDSALYFCASSVGDGGNTIYFGEGSWLTVV.

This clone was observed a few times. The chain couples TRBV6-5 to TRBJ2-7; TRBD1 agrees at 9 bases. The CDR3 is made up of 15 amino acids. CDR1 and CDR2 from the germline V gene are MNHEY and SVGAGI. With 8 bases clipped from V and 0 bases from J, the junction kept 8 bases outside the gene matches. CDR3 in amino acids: CASPRRDRASYEQYV. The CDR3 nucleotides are TGTGCCAGCCCCAGACGGGACAGGGCCTCCTACGAGCAGTACGTC.

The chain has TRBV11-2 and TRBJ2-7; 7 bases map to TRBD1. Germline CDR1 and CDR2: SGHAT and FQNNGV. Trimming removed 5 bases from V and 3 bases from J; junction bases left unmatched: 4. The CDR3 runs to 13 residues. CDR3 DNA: TGTGCCAGCAGCATGACAGGGCTCTACGAGCAGTACGTC. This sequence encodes CASSMTGLYEQYV.

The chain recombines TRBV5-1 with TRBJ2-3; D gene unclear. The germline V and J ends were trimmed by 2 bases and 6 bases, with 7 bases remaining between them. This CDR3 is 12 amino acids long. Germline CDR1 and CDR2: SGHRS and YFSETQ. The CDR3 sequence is CASSFSGDTQYF. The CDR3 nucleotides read TGCGCCAGCAGCTTTTCCGGGGATACGCAGTATTTT. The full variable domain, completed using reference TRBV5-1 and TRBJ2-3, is KAGVTQTPRYLIKTRGQQVTLSCSPISGHRSVSWYQQTPGQGLQFLFEYFSETQRNKGNFPGRFSGRQFSNSRSEMNVSTLELGDSALYLCASSFSGDTQYFGPGTRLTVL.

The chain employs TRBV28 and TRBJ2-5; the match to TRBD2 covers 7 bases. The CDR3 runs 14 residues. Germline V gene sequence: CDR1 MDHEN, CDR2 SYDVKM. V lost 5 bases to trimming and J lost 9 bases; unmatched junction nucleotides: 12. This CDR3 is CASSTRTRRRAQYF. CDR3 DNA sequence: TGTGCCAGCAGTACACGGACTAGGCGGAGGGCCCAGTACTTC. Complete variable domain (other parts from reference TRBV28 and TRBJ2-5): DVKVTQSSRYLVKRTGEKVFLECVQDMDHENMFWYRQDPGLGLRLIYFSYDVKMKEKGDIPEGYSVSREKKERFSLILESASTNQTSMYLCASSTRTRRRAQYFGPGTRLLVL.

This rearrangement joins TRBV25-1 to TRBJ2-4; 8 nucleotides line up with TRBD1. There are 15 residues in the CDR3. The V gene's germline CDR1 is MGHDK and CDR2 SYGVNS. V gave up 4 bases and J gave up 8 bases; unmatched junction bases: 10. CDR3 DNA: TGTGCCAGCAGTGCCGGGACAGGACTCAGCCACATTCAGTACTTC. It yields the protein CASSAGTGLSHIQYF.

Here the CDR3 reads CASSQGFQDQPQHF. In DNA form, the CDR3 reads TGTGCCAGCAGCCAAGGGTTCCAGGATCAGCCCCAGCATTTT. V usage is TRBV16 and J usage is TRBJ1-5; D call uncertain. The CDR3 loop spans 14 amino acids. V was trimmed by 2 bases and J by 5 bases, leaving 10 bases between them. Germline V CDR1 and CDR2: KGHSY, FQNENV.

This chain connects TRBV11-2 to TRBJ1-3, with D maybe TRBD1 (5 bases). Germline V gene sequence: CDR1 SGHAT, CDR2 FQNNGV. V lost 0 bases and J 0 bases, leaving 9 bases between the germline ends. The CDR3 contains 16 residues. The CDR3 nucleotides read TGTGCCAGCAGCTTAGAGCAGGGCCACTCTGGAAACACCATATATTTT. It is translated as CASSLEQGHSGNTIYF.

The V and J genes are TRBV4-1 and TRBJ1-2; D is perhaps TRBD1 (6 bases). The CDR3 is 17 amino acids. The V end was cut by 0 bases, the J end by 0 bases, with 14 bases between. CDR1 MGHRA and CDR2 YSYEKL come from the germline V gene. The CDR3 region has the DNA TGCGCCAGCAGCCAAGAAGTCGGACAGCCAGCTAACTATGGCTACACCTTC. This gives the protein CASSQEVGQPANYGYTF.

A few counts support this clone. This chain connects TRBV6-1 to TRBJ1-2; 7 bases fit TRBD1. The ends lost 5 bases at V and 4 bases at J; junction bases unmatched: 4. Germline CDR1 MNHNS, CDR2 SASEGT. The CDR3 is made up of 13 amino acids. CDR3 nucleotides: TGTGCCAGCAGTCCCCGGGACAGCTATGGCTACACCTTC. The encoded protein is CASSPRDSYGYTF.

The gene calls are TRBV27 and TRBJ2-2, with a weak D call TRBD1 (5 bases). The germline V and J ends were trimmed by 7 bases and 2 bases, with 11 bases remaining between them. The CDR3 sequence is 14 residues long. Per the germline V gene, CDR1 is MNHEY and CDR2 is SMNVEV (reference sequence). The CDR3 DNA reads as TGTGCCAGCACTCTCAGGGTAAACACCGGGGAGCTGTTTTTT. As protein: CASTLRVNTGELFF.

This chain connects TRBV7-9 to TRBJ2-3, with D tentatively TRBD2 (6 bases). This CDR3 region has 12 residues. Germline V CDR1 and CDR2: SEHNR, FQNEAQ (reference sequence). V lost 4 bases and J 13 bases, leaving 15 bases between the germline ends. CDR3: CASSSGLPAEYF. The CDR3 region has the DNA TGTGCCAGCAGCTCGGGACTCCCAGCAGAGTATTTT.

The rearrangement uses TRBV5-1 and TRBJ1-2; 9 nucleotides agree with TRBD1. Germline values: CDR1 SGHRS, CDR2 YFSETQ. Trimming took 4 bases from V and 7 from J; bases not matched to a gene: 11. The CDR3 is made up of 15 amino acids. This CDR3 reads CASSPLTGGGGGYTF. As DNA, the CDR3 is TGCGCCAGCAGCCCTCTGACAGGGGGTGGTGGTGGCTACACCTTC.

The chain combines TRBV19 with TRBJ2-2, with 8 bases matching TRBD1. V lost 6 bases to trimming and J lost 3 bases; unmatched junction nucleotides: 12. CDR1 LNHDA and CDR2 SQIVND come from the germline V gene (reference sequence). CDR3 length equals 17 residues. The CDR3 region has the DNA TGTGCCAGTAGCCGATTCTTTCAGGGGGCTGACACCGGGGAGCTGTTTTTT. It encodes CASSRFFQGADTGELFF.

CDR3 in amino acids: CASSLGGRSGANVLTF. The DNA for the CDR3 is TGTGCCAGCAGCTTAGGTGGTCGCTCTGGGGCCAACGTCCTGACTTTC. This chain uses TRBV7-8 with TRBJ2-6; D is unresolved. This CDR3 comprises 16 residues. The V gene lost 1 base and the J gene lost 0 bases, with 7 bases spanning the gap. Germline V gene lookup returns CDR1 SGHVS and CDR2 FQNEAQ.

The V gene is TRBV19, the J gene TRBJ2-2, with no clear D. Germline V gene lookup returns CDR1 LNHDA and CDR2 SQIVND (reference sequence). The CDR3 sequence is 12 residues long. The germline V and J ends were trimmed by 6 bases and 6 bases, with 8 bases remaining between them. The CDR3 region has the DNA TGTGCCAGTAGACCTGTCTCCGGGGAGCTGTTTTTT. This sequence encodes CASRPVSGELFF.

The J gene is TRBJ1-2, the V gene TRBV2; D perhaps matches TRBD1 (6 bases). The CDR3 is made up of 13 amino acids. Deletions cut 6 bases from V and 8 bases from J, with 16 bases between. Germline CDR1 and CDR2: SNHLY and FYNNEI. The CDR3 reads CASRNWGQYGYTF. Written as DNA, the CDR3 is TGTGCCAGCAGGAATTGGGGGCAGTACGGCTACACCTTC.

CDR3 nucleotides: TGTGCCAGCAGCGTACTCGAGGGGTCGGCGGAATACGAGCAGTACTTC. Amino acids: CASSVLEGSAEYEQYF. The chain joins TRBV9 to TRBJ2-7, with D perhaps TRBD1 or TRBD2 (5 bases each). Trimming stripped 1 base from V and 4 bases from J, with 18 bases between. From germline, CDR1 is SGDLS and CDR2 YYNGEE. The CDR3 has 16 residues.

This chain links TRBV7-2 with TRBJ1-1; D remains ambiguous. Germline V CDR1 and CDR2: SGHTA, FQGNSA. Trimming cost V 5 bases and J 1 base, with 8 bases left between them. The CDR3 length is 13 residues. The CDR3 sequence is CASSQHGNTEAFF. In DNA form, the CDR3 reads TGTGCCAGCAGCCAACACGGGAACACTGAAGCTTTCTTT.

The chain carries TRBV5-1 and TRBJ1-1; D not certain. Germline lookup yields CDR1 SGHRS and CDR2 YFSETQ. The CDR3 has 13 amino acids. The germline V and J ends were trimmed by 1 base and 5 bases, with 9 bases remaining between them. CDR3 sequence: CASSLHSDTEAFF. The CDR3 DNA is TGCGCCAGCAGCTTGCACAGCGATACTGAAGCTTTCTTT.

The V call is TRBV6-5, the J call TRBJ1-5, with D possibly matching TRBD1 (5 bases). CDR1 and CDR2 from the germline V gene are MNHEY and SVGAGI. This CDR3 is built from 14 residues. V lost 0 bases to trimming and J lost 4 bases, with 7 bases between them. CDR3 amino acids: CASSYSEGNQPQHF. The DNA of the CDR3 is TGTGCCAGCAGTTACTCAGAGGGGAATCAGCCCCAGCATTTT.

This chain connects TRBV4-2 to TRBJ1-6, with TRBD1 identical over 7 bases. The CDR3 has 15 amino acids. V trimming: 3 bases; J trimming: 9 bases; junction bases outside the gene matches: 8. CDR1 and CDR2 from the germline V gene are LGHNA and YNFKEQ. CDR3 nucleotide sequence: TGTGCCAGCAGCCACTCCGGGACAGAAGGTTCACCCCTCCACTTT. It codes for CASSHSGTEGSPLHF.

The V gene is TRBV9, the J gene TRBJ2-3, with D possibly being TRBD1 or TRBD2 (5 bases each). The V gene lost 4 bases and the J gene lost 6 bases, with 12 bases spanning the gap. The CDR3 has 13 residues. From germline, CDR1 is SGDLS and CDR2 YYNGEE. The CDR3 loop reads CASSLGEGDTQYF. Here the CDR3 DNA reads TGTGCCAGCAGCCTAGGAGAGGGGGATACGCAGTATTTT. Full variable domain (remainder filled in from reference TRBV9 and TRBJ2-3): DSGVTQTPKHLITATGQRVTLRCSPRSGDLSVYWYQQSLDQGLQFLIQYYNGEERAKGNILERFSAQQFPDLHSELNLSSLELGDSALYFCASSLGEGDTQYFGPGTRLTVL.

The CDR3 loop reads CASSWTSGGAGADTQYF. For the CDR3, the DNA is TGTGCCAGCAGCTGGACTAGCGGGGGGGCCGGGGCAGATACGCAGTATTTT. The V gene is TRBV7-8, the J gene TRBJ2-3, with 15 bases lining up with TRBD2. Germline CDR1 and CDR2: SGHVS and FQNEAQ. J gave up 4 bases and V 4 bases, and 6 bases lay outside the gene matches. The CDR3 is 17 residues long.

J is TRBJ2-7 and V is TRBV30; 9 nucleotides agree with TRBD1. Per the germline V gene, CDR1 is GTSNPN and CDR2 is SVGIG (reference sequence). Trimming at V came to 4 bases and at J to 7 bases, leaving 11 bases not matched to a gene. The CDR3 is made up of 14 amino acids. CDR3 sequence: CAWNRPQGAREQYF. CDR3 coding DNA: TGTGCCTGGAATCGACCACAGGGGGCGAGGGAGCAGTACTTC.

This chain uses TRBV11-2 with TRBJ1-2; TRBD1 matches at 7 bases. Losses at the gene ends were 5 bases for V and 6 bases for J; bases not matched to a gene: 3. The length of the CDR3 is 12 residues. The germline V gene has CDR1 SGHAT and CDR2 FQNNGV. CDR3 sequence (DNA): TGTGCCAGCAGCAGGGACAGAGATGGCTACACCTTC. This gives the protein CASSRDRDGYTF. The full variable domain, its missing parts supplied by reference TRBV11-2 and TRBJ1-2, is EAGVAQSPRYKIIEKRQSVAFWCNPISGHATLYWYQQILGQGPKLLIQFQNNGVVDDSQLPKDRFSAERLKGVDSTLKIQPAKLEDSAVYLCASSRDRDGYTFGSGTRLTVV.

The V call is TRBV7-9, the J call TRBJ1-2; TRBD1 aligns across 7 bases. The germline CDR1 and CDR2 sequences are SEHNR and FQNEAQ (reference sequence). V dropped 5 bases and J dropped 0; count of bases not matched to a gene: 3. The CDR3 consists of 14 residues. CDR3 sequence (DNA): TGTGCCAGCAGCCCCGGACAGGCTAACTATGGCTACACCTTC. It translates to CASSPGQANYGYTF.